This T cell receptor (beta chain) was sequenced for a study of control samples from healthy donors and cancer patients. CDR3 length: 13 residues. Per germline, CDR1 SGHVS and CDR2 FNYEAQ. V lost 5 bases, J lost 8 bases, and 15 bases lay in between. Here immunoSEQ multiplex PCR was the method, and the copy in TCRdb shows in-frame clones only, minus some. This sample has about 94,000 clones, with approximately 90% found just once. Sequenced sample: blood. V gene TRBV7-6 combines with J gene TRBJ1-2; D unclear. This clonotype was obtained from a woman younger than 30 in good health. In DNA, the CDR3 is TGTGCCAGCAGCCCCCGGCCCGGGCAGGGCTACACCTTC. Protein product: CASSPRPGQGYTF.